This TCR beta chain was retrieved from a study of T cells in Graves' hyperthyroidism and ophthalmopathy. Study context: Upon initial diagnosis and before any treatment, peripheral blood was collected.

Stable Graves' hyperthyroidism denoted no ophthalmopathy progression over 18 months. Uncontrolled infection, other autoimmune disease, pregnancy or lactation excluded patients. RNA transcripts provided the source from which TCR beta CDR3 regions were amplified. During a first-round RT-PCR of the TCR CDR3, the HTBI primer set was used. TCRdb itself ran the multiplex PCR reads through MiXCR, one entry per CDR3 protein. The sample has approximately 330,000 distinct CDR3 sequences, 15% to 20% seen once. On this clonotype itself: Its antigen is unknown.

Study-level findings and limits: Blood samples included most of the expanded thyroid clonotypes exceeding 0.001.

V shed 8 bases and J shed 7 bases, with 14 bases lying between them. CDR3 length: 11 amino acids. Germline CDR1 reads DFQATT; CDR2 reads SNEGSKA (reference sequence). The receptor's source is a woman in her fifties or sixties with Graves' hyperthyroidism. The V and J genes are TRBV20-1 and TRBJ1-2; D call uncertain. Sequencing was carried out using blood. In nucleotides, the CDR3 is TGCAGTTATCCCCGGTCTCGTGGCTACACCTTC. The encoded protein is CSYPRSRGYTF.